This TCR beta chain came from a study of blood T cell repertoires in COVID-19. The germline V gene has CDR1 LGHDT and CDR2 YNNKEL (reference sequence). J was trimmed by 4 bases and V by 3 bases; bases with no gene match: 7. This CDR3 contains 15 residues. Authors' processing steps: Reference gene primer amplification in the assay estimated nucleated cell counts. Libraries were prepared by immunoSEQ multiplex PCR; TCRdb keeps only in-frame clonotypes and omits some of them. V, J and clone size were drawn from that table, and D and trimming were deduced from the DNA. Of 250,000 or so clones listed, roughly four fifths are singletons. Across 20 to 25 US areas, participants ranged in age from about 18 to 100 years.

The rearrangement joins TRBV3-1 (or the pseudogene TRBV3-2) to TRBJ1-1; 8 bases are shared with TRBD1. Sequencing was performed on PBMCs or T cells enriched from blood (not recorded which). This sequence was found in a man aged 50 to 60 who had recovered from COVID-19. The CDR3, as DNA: TGTGCCAGCAGCCACAGGGGGCGCATGGGCACTGAAGCTTTCTTT. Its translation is CASSHRGRMGTEAFF.